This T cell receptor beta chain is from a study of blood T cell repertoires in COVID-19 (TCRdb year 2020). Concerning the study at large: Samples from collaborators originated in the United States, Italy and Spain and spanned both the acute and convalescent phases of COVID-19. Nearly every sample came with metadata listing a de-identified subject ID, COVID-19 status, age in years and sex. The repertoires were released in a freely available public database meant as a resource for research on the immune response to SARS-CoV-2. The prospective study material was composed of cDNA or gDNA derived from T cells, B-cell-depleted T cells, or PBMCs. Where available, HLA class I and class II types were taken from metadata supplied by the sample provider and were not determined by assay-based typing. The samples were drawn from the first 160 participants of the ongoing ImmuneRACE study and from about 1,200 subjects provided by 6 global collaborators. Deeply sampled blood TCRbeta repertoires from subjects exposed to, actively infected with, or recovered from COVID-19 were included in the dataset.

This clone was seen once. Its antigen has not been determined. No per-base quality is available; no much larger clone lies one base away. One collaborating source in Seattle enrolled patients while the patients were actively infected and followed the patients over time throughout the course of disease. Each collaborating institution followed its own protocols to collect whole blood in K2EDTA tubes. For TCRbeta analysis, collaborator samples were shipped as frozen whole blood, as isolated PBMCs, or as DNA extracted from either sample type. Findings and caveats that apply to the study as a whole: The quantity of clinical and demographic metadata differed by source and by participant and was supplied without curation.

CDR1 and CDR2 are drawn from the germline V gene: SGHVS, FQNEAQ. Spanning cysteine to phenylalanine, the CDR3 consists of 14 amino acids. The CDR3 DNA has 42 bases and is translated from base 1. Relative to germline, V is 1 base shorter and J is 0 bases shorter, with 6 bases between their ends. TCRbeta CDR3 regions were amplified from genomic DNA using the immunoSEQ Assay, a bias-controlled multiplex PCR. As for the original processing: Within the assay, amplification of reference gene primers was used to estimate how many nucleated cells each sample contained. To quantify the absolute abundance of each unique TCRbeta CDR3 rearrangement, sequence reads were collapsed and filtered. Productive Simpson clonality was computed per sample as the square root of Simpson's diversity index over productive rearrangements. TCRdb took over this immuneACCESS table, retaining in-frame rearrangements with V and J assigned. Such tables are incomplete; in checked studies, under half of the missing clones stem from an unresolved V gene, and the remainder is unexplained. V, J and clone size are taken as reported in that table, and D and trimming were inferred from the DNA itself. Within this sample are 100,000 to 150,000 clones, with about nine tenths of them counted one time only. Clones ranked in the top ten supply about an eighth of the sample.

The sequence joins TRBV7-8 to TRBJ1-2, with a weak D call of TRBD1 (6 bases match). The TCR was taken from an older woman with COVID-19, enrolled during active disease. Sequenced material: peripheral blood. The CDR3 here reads CASSLDRANYGYTF. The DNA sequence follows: TGTGCCAGCAGCTTAGACAGGGCTAACTATGGCTACACCTTC.